This record covers a single T cell receptor (beta chain). The CDR3 is made up of 12 amino acids. The V end was cut by 3 bases, the J end by 5 bases, with 8 bases between. CDR1 KGHSH and CDR2 LQKENI come from the germline V gene. The entry originates in a study of blood T cell repertoires in COVID-19. Study-wide context: The United States, Italy and Spain supplied acute and convalescent COVID-19 samples. PBMCs, B-cell-depleted T cells, or T cells provided the cDNA or gDNA that made up the material.

How the authors handled the data: Quantification of nucleated cells was approximated via reference gene primer amplification. TCRdb's copy holds only in-frame clones and misses some; the assay was immunoSEQ multiplex PCR. V, J and clone size are taken as reported in that table, and D and trimming were inferred from the DNA itself. The table shows around 140,000 clones, with about 83% occurring only once. The sequenced material came from peripheral blood. J is TRBJ2-7 and V is TRBV18; maybe TRBD2 (5 bases). This clonotype originated in a human donor in a cohort sampled during active COVID-19. CDR3 in amino acids: CASSPEGNEQYF. The CDR3 DNA reads TGTGCCAGCTCACCCGAGGGTAACGAGCAGTACTTC.